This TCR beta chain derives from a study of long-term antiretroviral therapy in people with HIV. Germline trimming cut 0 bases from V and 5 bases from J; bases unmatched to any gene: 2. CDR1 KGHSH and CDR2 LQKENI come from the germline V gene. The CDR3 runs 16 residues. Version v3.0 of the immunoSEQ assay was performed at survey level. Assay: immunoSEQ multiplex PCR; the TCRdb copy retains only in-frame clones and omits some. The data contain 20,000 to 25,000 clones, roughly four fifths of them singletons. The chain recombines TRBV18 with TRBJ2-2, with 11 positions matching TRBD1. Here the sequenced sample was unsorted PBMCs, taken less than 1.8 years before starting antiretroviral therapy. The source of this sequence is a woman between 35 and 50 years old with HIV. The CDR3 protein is CASSPPDRGQTGELFF. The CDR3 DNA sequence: TGTGCCAGCTCACCACCGGACAGGGGGCAAACCGGGGAGCTGTTTTTT.